This TCR beta chain stems from a study of blood T cells in healthy people across ages. Study-wide results and caveats: Shifts in expanded clonotypes may have been confounded by donor CMV status, which was unknown. Both higher diversity and more naive CD4+ cells marked long-lived donors when set against aged donors.

Total RNA was extracted at no less than 5.5 micrograms per sample. Regarding this clonotype: Its antigen is currently unknown.

Sample-barcoded 5' priming and a J-beta primer mix drove a second PCR of 7 to 11 cycles. A tag from a template-switch adaptor with 12 random nucleotides marked each cDNA molecule. TCRdb re-derived calls from the 5' RACE reads in MiXCR, one entry per CDR3 protein. The sample carries hundreds of thousands of distinct CDR3 sequences, roughly 21% recorded once. CDR1 is SGHAT and CDR2 is FQNNGV in the germline V gene. The CDR3 contains 14 residues. Sequenced: blood. The chain links TRBV11-2 to TRBJ2-5; 8 bases align to TRBD2. The closer fit of TRBJ2-7 to the DNA end suggests the J call may be wrong. This sequence originates from a man aged 70-80 years in good health. This CDR3 reads CASSSRASGPEQYF. Here the CDR3 DNA reads TGTGCCAGCAGCTCAAGGGCTAGCGGGCCCGAGCAGTACTTC.